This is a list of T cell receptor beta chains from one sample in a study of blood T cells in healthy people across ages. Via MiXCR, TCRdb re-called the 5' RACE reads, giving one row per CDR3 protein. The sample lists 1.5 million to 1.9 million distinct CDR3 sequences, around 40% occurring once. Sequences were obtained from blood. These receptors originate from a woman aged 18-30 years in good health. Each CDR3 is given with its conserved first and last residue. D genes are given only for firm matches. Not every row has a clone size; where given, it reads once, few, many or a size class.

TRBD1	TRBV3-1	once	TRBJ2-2	TGTGCCAGCAGCCCAAGGACAGGCGACACCGGGGAGCTGTTTTTT	CASSPRTGDTGELFF
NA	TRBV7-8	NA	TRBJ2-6	TGTGCCAGCAGCCGAGGGAGATTTGGGGCCAACGTCCTGACTTTC	CASSRGRFGANVLTF
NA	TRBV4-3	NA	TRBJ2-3	TGCGCCAGCAGCCAAGATACCCCGGCCCACGCTAGCACAGATACGCAGTATTTT	CASSQDTPAHASTDTQYF
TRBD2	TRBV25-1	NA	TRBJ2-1	TGTGCCAGCAGCCGGGACTACCAGTACGATGAGCAGTTCTTC	CASSRDYQYDEQFF
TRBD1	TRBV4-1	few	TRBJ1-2	TGCGCCAGCAGCCTAAGGACAGGCCTACCTAACTATGGCTACACCTTC	CASSLRTGLPNYGYTF
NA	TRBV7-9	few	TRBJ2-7	TGTGCCACCGAAGTGGGCACACCCTACGAGCAGTACTTC	CATEVGTPYEQYF
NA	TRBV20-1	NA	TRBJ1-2	TGCAGTGCTAGAGGGGCTACTGGCTACACCTTC	CSARGATGYTF
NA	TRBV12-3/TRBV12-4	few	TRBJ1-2	TGTGCCAGCCAACCGCCCCACAACCTTAACTATGGCTACACCTTC	CASQPPHNLNYGYTF
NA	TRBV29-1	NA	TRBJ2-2	TGCAGCGTTCCGGGAAACACCGGGGAGCTGTTTTTT	CSVPGNTGELFF
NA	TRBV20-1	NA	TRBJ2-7	TGCAGTGCTTGGGACACGAGCTCCTACGAGCAGTACTTC	CSAWDTSSYEQYF
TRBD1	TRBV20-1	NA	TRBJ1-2	TGCAGTGCTAGAGATAGAACAGGGGTCTTCTATGGCTACACCTTC	CSARDRTGVFYGYTF
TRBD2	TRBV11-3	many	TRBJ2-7	TGTGCCAGCAGCCCAGGGACTAGCGGGAACGAGCAGTACTTC	CASSPGTSGNEQYF
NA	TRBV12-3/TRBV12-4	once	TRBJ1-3	TGTGCCAGCAGTTCTAATATGAACACCATATATTTT	CASSSNMNTIYF
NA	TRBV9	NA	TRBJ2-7	TGTGCCAGCAGCCCCGACTTCACAGGTTCCTACGAGCAGTACTTC	CASSPDFTGSYEQYF
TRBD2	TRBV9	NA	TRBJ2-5	TGTGCCAGCAGCGCCGGGTGGACTAGCGGGACCCAGTACTTC	CASSAGWTSGTQYF
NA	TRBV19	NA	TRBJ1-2	TGTGCCAGTAGTATATCGGACAGCTATGGCTACACCTTC	CASSISDSYGYTF
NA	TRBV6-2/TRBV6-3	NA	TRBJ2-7	TGTGCCAGCAGTGACTCGAAAGGCCGCGAGCAGTACTTC	CASSDSKGREQYF
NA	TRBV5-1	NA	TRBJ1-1	TGCGCCAGCAGCTTGCCGGCAGGGTTGGGTAGTGAAGCTTTCTTT	CASSLPAGLGSEAFF
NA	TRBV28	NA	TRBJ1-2	TGTGCCAGCAGTTCCCGAGACGCAAGTCTGGGGGACTGTGGCTACACCTTC	CASSSRDASLGDCGYTF
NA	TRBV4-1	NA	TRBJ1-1	TGCGCCAGCAGCCAAGTAGGACGGTTGAACACTGAAGCTTTCTTT	CASSQVGRLNTEAFF
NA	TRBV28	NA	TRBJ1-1	TGTGCCAGCAGTACTCTCGACAGGAACATGAACACTGAAGCTTTCTTT	CASSTLDRNMNTEAFF
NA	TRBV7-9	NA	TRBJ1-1	TGTGCCAGCAGCTTAGTACCCGACGGTAACACTGAAGCTTTCTTT	CASSLVPDGNTEAFF
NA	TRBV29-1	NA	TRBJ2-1	TGCAGCGTTGAGTACCCGCTCTCCTACAATGAGCAGTTCTTC	CSVEYPLSYNEQFF
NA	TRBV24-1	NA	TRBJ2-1	TGTGCCACCAGTGATCCTCGAGACAGCCACATCCTGAATGAGCAGTTCTTC	CATSDPRDSHILNEQFF
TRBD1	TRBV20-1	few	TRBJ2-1	TGCAGCCATTTTCCCTTGGACAGGTACAATGAGCAGTTCTTC	CSHFPLDRYNEQFF
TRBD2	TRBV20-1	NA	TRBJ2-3	TGCAGTGCCCCACAGCGGGGGAGTAACGCAGATACGCGGTATTTT	CSAPQRGSNADTRYF
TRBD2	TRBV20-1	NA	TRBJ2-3	TGCAGTGCTAGTCGGGCTAGCGGGGGGTTAAGAACAGATACGCAGTATTTT	CSASRASGGLRTDTQYF
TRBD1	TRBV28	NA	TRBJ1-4	TGTGCCAGCAGTACGGACAGGGGAAATGAAAAACTGTTTTTT	CASSTDRGNEKLFF
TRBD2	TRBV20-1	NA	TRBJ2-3	TGCAGTGCTTCCTCCGGGGGGATACATTGGGGAGATACGCAGTATTTT	CSASSGGIHWGDTQYF
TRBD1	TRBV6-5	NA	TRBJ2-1	TGTGCCAGCAGTTACTCACCCGACAGGGAAGAGACCCAGTTCTTC	CASSYSPDREETQFF
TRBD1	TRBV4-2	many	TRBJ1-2	TGTGCCAGCAGCCAAGTGGACAGGGTGGATGGCTACACCTTC	CASSQVDRVDGYTF
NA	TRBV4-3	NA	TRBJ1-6	TGCGCCAGCAGCCAAGAGAGTTGGATCTCCTATAATTCACCCCTCCACTTT	CASSQESWISYNSPLHF
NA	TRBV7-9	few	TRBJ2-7	TGTGCCAGCACCTGGGGAGACACCGAGCAGTACTTC	CASTWGDTEQYF
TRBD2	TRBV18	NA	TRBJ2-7	TGTGCCAGCTCGCCGGGACTAGACAACGAGCAGTACTTC	CASSPGLDNEQYF
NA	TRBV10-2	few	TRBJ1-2	TGCGCCAGCAGTGAGTTGTTACTCAACTATGGCTACACCTTC	CASSELLLNYGYTF
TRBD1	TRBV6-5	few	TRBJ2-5	TGTGCCAGCAGTTACGACAGGGGGCCTTACAATGAGCAGTACTTC	CASSYDRGPYNEQYF
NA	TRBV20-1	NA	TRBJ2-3	TGCAGTGCTAGAGATCCTATATCGGGCACAGATACGCAGTATTTT	CSARDPISGTDTQYF
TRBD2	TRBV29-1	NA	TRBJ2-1	TGCAGCGTTGAAGGGCTAGCGGGAGACCCCTCCTACAATGAGCAGTTCTTC	CSVEGLAGDPSYNEQFF
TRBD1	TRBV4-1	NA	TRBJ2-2	TGCGCCAGCAGCCAACCGGGACAGGTCATGGGAGGGGAGCTGTTTTTT	CASSQPGQVMGGELFF